This T cell receptor (beta chain) was sequenced for a study of control samples from healthy donors and cancer patients. Assay: immunoSEQ multiplex PCR; the TCRdb copy retains only in-frame clones and omits some. The sample holds about 110,000 clones, about nine tenths seen once. This TCR came from a human donor in good health. The donor label of this sample is uncertain. The sequenced sample consisted of blood.

The CDR3 DNA reads as TGTGCCAGCAGCTACGCGACAAATCCCACAGATACGCAGTATTTT. This encodes CASSYATNPTDTQYF. V and J are TRBV14 and TRBJ2-3; D unresolved. The V gene lost 5 bases and the J gene lost 2 bases, with 14 bases spanning the gap. Germline CDR1 reads SGHDN; CDR2 reads FVKESK. The CDR3 totals 15 residues.